A selection of T cell receptor beta chains follows, all from one sample in a study of T cells expressing NK-cell markers. TCRdb re-called the 5' RACE reads, yielding one record per CDR3 amino acid sequence without DNA. The sample data list approximately 380,000 distinct CDR3 sequences. Material for sequencing was blood T cells: a sorted CD56 or NKG2C T cell subset, CD4+ or CD8+ T cells, or bulk PBMC T cells (not recorded which). Receptors originate from a man aged 18-69 years in good health. Each CDR3 is given with its conserved first and last residue. Each record gives: CDR3 length, V gene, J gene, CDR3 protein.

cdr3_length: 15
v_call: TRBV4-1
j_call: TRBJ1-2
cdr3_aa: CASSHSGRGEDGYTF

cdr3_length: 14
v_call: TRBV5-4
j_call: TRBJ2-3
cdr3_aa: CASSLSPATDTQYF

cdr3_length: 15
v_call: TRBV5-4
j_call: TRBJ2-7
cdr3_aa: CASSIGQGSTYEQYF

cdr3_length: 13
v_call: TRBV28
j_call: TRBJ1-2
cdr3_aa: CASRSDGPHGYTF

cdr3_length: 14
v_call: TRBV2
j_call: TRBJ1-5
cdr3_aa: CASSGQGLRQPQHF

cdr3_length: 15
v_call: TRBV7-9
j_call: TRBJ2-7
cdr3_aa: CASSMTPTLRQQQYF

cdr3_length: 14
v_call: TRBV6-1
j_call: TRBJ2-3
cdr3_aa: CASSIGGATDTQYF

cdr3_length: 17
v_call: TRBV4-1
j_call: TRBJ2-1
cdr3_aa: CASSQSPRGMAYNEQFF

cdr3_length: 16
v_call: TRBV3-1
j_call: TRBJ2-2
cdr3_aa: CASSQARQGSLGELFF

cdr3_length: 19
v_call: TRBV18
j_call: TRBJ1-6
cdr3_aa: CASSPEGQGLISYNSPLHF

cdr3_length: 15
v_call: TRBV20-1
j_call: TRBJ2-5
cdr3_aa: CSAGTGDPGARAQYF

cdr3_length: 14
v_call: TRBV14
j_call: TRBJ2-2
cdr3_aa: CASSQDLGGRELFF

cdr3_length: 16
v_call: TRBV18
j_call: TRBJ2-5
cdr3_aa: CASSPIRDRGRETQYF

cdr3_length: 17
v_call: TRBV11-2
j_call: TRBJ2-4
cdr3_aa: CASSVYGGGLAKNIQYF

cdr3_length: 16
v_call: TRBV6-1
j_call: TRBJ2-3
cdr3_aa: CASSVNPGGRADTQYF

cdr3_length: 14
v_call: TRBV11-1
j_call: TRBJ2-7
cdr3_aa: CASSLVGGSYEQYF

cdr3_length: 14
v_call: TRBV20-1
j_call: TRBJ1-2
cdr3_aa: CSARSGQGIYGYTF

cdr3_length: 13
v_call: TRBV18
j_call: TRBJ1-5
cdr3_aa: CASSPPGVGTQHF

cdr3_length: 13
v_call: TRBV7-2
j_call: TRBJ1-6
cdr3_aa: CASSIRQGVPLHF